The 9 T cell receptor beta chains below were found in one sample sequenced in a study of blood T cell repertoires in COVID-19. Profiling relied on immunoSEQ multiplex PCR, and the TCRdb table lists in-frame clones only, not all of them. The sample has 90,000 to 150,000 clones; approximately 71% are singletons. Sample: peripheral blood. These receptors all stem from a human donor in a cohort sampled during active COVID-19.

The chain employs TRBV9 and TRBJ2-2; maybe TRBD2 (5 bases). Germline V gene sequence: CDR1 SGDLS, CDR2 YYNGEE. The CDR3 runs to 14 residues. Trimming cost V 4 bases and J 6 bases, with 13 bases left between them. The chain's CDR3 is CASSTTREPGELFF. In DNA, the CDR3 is TGTGCCAGCAGCACCACGAGGGAGCCCGGGGAGCTGTTTTTT.

The CDR3 bases are TGTGCCAGCAGCGTTTTAGGGGACCAAGAGACCCAGTACTTC. This gives the protein CASSVLGDQETQYF. This rearrangement joins TRBV9 to TRBJ2-5, with a possible D match to TRBD1 (5 bases). This CDR3 is built from 14 residues. Trimming left V 2 bases short and J 0 bases short, with 8 bases between. Germline CDR1 SGDLS, CDR2 YYNGEE.

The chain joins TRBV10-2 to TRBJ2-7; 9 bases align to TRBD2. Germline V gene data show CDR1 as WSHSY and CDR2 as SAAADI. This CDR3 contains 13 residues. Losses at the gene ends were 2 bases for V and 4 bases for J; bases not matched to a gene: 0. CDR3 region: CASSEGLAYEQYF. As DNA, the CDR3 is TGCGCCAGCAGTGAGGGACTAGCGTACGAGCAGTACTTC.

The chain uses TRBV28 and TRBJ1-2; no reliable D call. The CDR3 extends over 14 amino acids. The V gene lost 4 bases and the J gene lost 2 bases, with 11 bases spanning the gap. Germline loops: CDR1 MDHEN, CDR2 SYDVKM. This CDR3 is CASSSPVGNYGYTF. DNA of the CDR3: TGTGCCAGCAGTTCCCCCGTCGGGAACTATGGCTACACCTTC.

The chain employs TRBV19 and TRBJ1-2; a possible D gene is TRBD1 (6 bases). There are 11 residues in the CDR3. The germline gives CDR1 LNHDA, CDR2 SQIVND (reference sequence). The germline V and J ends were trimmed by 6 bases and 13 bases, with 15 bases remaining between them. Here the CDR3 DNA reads TGTGCCAGTAGCCTTGGACAGAGGTTCACCTTC. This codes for CASSLGQRFTF.

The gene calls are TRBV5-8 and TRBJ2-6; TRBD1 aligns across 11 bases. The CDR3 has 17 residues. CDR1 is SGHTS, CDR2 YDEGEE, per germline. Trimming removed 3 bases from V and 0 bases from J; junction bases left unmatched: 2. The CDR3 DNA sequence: TGTGCCAGCAGCTCCGGGACAGGGGGCTCTGGGGCCAACGTCCTGACTTTC. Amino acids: CASSSGTGGSGANVLTF.

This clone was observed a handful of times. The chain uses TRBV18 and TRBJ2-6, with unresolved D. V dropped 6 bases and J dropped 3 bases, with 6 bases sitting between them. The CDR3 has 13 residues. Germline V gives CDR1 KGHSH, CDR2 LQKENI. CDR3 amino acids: CASSFGGANVLTF. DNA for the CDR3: TGTGCCAGCTCCTTCGGTGGGGCCAACGTCCTGACTTTC.

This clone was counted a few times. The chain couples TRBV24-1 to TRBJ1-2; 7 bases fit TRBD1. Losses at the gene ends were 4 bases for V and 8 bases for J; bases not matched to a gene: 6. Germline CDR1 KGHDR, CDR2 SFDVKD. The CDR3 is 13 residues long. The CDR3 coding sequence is TGTGCCACCAGTGAAGACAGGGAATACGGCTACACCTTC. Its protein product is CATSEDREYGYTF.

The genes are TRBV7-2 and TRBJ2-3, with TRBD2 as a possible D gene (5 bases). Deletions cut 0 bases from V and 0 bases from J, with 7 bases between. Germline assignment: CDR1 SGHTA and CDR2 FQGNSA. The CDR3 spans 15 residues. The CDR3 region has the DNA TGTGCCAGCAGCTTAGCGGGAGCGAGCACAGATACGCAGTATTTT. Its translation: CASSLAGASTDTQYF.